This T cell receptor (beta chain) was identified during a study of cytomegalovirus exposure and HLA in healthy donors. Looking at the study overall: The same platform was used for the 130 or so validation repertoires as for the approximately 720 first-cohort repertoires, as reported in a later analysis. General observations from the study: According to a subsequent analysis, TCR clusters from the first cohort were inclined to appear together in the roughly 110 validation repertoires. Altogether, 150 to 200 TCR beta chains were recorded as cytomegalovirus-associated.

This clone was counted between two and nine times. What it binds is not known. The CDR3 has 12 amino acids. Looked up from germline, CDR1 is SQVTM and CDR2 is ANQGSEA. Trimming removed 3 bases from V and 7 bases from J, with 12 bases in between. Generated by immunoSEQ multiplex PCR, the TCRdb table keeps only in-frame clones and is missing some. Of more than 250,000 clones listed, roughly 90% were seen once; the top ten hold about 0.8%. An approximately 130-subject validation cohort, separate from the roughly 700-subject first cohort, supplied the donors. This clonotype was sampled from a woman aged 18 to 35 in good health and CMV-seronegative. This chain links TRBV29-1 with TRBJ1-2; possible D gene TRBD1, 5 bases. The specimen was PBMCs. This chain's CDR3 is CSVEAGLFGYTF. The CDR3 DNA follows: TGCAGCGTTGAGGCAGGGCTCTTTGGCTACACCTTC.